This TCR beta chain was sequenced for a study of T cells after yellow fever vaccination. General study points: Researchers report a weaker secondary response that nonetheless peaked faster, day 5 versus 15. Abundant clonotypes from the bulk population could get into FACS-sorted repertoires as contaminants.

TCR cDNA was made by 5'RACE template switching, adding a universal primer site and UMIs. TCRdb used MiXCR to reprocess the 5' RACE reads, holding one entry per CDR3 protein. The profile covers under 200,000 distinct CDR3 sequences, with around 7.3% appearing a single time and 2.5% taken by the ten largest. This CDR3 contains 14 residues. Germline V gives CDR1 KGHSH, CDR2 LQKENI. Trimming removed 6 bases from V and 0 bases from J, with 12 bases in between. Concerning this clonotype: The antigen is undetermined.

This chain links TRBV18 with TRBJ2-7; D gene ambiguous. Sequenced here: CD4+ T cells sorted from PBMCs, sampled 5 days after the first yellow fever vaccination. This TCR came from a man younger than 35 who received the YFV17D yellow fever vaccine. The CDR3 DNA reads TGTGCCAGCTCGCTCGGCCCAAGCTCCTACGAGCAGTACTTC. This encodes CASSLGPSSYEQYF.